This T cell receptor (beta chain) was sequenced for a study of B cell selection in AIRE deficiency. Germline V CDR1 and CDR2: KGHSH, LQKENI. Unmatched junction bases numbered 5, after V lost 3 bases and J lost 4 bases. The CDR3 totals 16 residues. Using immunoSEQ multiplex PCR, the repertoire was profiled, and TCRdb retains in-frame clones only, with some absent. The sample lists under 30,000 clones; 95% to 96% were seen once. CD4+CD127+ cells were sorted as the conventional CD4 T cells. The sample was CD4+CD127+ conventional T cells sorted from PBMCs. The V and J genes are TRBV18 and TRBJ2-7; TRBD2 matches at 14 bases. The clonotype was recovered from a human donor in good health. The CDR3 DNA reads TGTGCCAGCTCACCGGGACTAGCGGGAGAGGGGTACGAGCAGTACTTC. Encoded protein: CASSPGLAGEGYEQYF. The full variable domain, rest sourced from reference TRBV18 and TRBJ2-7, is NAGVMQNPRHLVRRRGQEARLRCSPMKGHSHVYWYRQLPEEGLKFMVYLQKENIIDESGMPKERFSAEFPKEGPSILRIQQVVRGDSAAYFCASSPGLAGEGYEQYFGPGTRLTVT.